This passage covers 12 T cell receptor beta chains from one sample sequenced in a study of shared clonotypes between healthy human individuals. Positive CCR7 selection of CD45RO-negative cells yielded the naive CD8 cells, and terminally differentiated effector memory CD45RA+ cells were excluded. The repertoire was sequenced with immunoSEQ multiplex PCR; TCRdb's copy has only in-frame clones and lacks some. The sample yields some 2.1 million clones, about 95% seen once. The specimen was naive CD8+ T cells sorted from blood. The receptors shown here come from a man between 18 and 29 years old in good health.

This chain connects TRBV7-9 to TRBJ1-4; TRBD1 agrees at 7 bases. CDR1 is SEHNR and CDR2 is FQNEAQ in the germline V gene (reference sequence). The length of the CDR3 is 16 residues. Trimming cost V 0 bases and J 3 bases; bases outside gene matches: 4. The CDR3 here is CASSLASGTANEKLFF. CDR3 DNA: TGTGCCAGCAGCTTAGCTTCCGGGACAGCTAATGAAAAACTGTTTTTT.

This clone was detected only a few times. CDR3 residues: CASRRHRGPSERSGNTIYF. The CDR3, as DNA: TGCGCCAGCAGGCGTCACAGAGGGCCCTCCGAGCGCTCTGGAAACACCATATATTTT. The V call is TRBV5-1, the J call TRBJ1-3; no definite D call. V lost 5 bases and J lost 0, with 24 bases in between. Germline CDR1 and CDR2: SGHRS and YFSETQ. The CDR3 covers 19 residues.

This chain links TRBV12-5 with TRBJ2-1; D possibly corresponds to TRBD2 (7 bases). Trimming shortened V by 1 base and J by 2 bases, and 9 bases separated the two germline ends. Germline lookup yields CDR1 LGHNT and CDR2 FRNRAP. The CDR3 contains 15 residues. CDR3: CASGLGGGPYNEQFF. CDR3 sequence (DNA): TGTGCTAGTGGTTTGGGCGGGGGCCCCTACAATGAGCAGTTCTTC. The full variable domain, with the rest looked up from reference TRBV12-5 and TRBJ2-1, is DARVTQTPRHKVTEMGQEVTMRCQPILGHNTVFWYRQTMMQGLELLAYFRNRAPLDDSGMPKDRFSAEMPDATLATLKIQPSEPRDSAVYFCASGLGGGPYNEQFFGPGTRLTVL.

This chain uses TRBV7-9 with TRBJ1-1; perhaps TRBD1 as D (6 bases). The CDR3 covers 13 residues. V lost 6 bases and J lost 3, with 11 bases in between. Germline CDR1 reads SEHNR; CDR2 reads FQNEAQ (reference sequence). The CDR3 nucleotides are TGTGCCAGCAGTGAGGGGGGACACACTGAAGCTTTCTTT. As protein: CASSEGGHTEAFF. Combining the CDR3 with reference TRBV7-9 and TRBJ1-1 gives the whole variable domain DTGVSQNPRHKITKRGQNVTFRCDPISEHNRLYWYRQTLGQGPEFLTYFQNEAQLEKSRLLSDRFSAERPKGSFSTLEIQRTEQGDSAMYLCASSEGGHTEAFFGQGTRLTVV.

V usage is TRBV7-9 and J usage is TRBJ2-5, with TRBD1 as a possible D gene (6 bases). From germline, CDR1 is SEHNR and CDR2 FQNEAQ (reference sequence). This CDR3 has 15 amino acids. V gave up 7 bases and J gave up 5 bases, with 20 bases separating them. The CDR3 is CASNPWDKPGETQYF. The CDR3 coding sequence is TGTGCCAGCAACCCTTGGGACAAACCGGGGGAGACCCAGTACTTC.

The rearrangement links TRBV5-4 to TRBJ1-1, with D perhaps matching TRBD1 (5 bases). Germline V gene data show CDR1 as SGHNT and CDR2 as YYREEE (reference sequence). CDR3 length: 15 residues. The ends were cut back, 4 bases at V and 0 bases at J, with 13 bases in the middle. The CDR3 loop is CASSPPGGMNTEAFF. In DNA form, the CDR3 reads TGTGCCAGCAGCCCACCTGGGGGGATGAACACTGAAGCTTTCTTT.

The gene calls are TRBV4-1 and TRBJ2-1, with TRBD2 matching 12 bases. CDR3 length: 16 residues. Germline V lookup: CDR1 MGHRA, CDR2 YSYEKL. V gave up 2 bases and J gave up 3 bases; unmatched junction bases: 2. The chain's CDR3 is CASSQTSGGNYNEQFF. DNA for the CDR3: TGCGCCAGCAGCCAAACTAGCGGGGGGAACTACAATGAGCAGTTCTTC.

This chain joins TRBV28 and TRBJ2-2; D might be TRBD1 or TRBD2, each matching 5 bases. V lost 4 bases to trimming and J lost 1 base, with 10 bases between them. CDR3 size: 15 residues. Germline V gene sequence: CDR1 MDHEN, CDR2 SYDVKM. The CDR3 DNA sequence: TGTGCCAGCAGTTCTAGGGACGGGAACACCGGGGAGCTGTTTTTT. It yields the protein CASSSRDGNTGELFF.

The rearrangement joins TRBV5-6 to TRBJ2-7, with D possibly being TRBD1 or TRBD2 (5 bases each). The CDR3 runs 15 residues. Germline V gene data show CDR1 as SGHDT and CDR2 as YYEEEE. Between the trimmed V and J ends, which lost 2 bases and 5 bases, there was a span of 17 bases. CDR3: CASSFETRGAHEQYF. Written as DNA, the CDR3 is TGTGCCAGCAGCTTTGAGACAAGAGGGGCCCACGAGCAGTACTTC.

The gene calls are TRBV29-1 and TRBJ2-1; 8 bases are a match to TRBD2. The CDR3 is made up of 13 amino acids. Germline lookup yields CDR1 SQVTM and CDR2 ANQGSEA. V was clipped by 6 bases and J by 4 bases; unmatched bases: 5. The CDR3 loop reads CSVPGLEYNEQFF. CDR3 bases: TGCAGCGTCCCGGGACTAGAGTACAATGAGCAGTTCTTC.

The V gene is TRBV25-1, the J gene TRBJ1-1; 7 positions match TRBD1. Germline V gives CDR1 MGHDK, CDR2 SYGVNS. Trimming removed 3 bases from V and 7 bases from J; junction bases left unmatched: 11. The CDR3 loop spans 15 amino acids. The CDR3 DNA reads as TGTGCCAGCAGTGATCCGGGACAGTTTGACCGTGAAGCTTTCTTT. Its protein product is CASSDPGQFDREAFF.

V is TRBV4-1 and J is TRBJ2-5, with 14 bases that match TRBD2. J lost 10 bases, V lost 0 bases, and 13 bases had no gene match. The germline V gene encodes CDR1 MGHRA and CDR2 YSYEKL. The CDR3 loop spans 18 amino acids. The DNA of the CDR3 is TGCGCCAGCAGCCAAGAATCCCCCGGACTAGCGGGAGGTTGGGGCCAGTACTTC. Translation gives CASSQESPGLAGGWGQYF.